What follows are 21 T cell receptor beta chains derived from one specimen sequenced in a study of CD4 T cells in relation to SARS-CoV-2 and coronaviruses. Their antigen targets remain unknown. Repertoires were generated with immunoSEQ multiplex PCR, while TCRdb's copy carries only in-frame clones and drops some. Of about 23,000 clones listed, about 84% are singletons. Before the COVID-19 pandemic, during about 2010-2019, CD4+ T cells were taken from unexposed donors. Isolation of CD4+ T cells took place after 10 days in culture. The sequenced sample was CD4+ T cells from PBMCs, cultured in vitro. The source is a human donor in good health.

V usage is TRBV9 and J usage is TRBJ2-5; TRBD1 matches 8 bases. The CDR3 extends over 14 amino acids. Unmatched junction bases numbered 6, after V lost 4 bases and J lost 4 bases. The germline V gene has CDR1 SGDLS and CDR2 YYNGEE. The CDR3 bases are TGTGCCAGCAGCCCTGGACAGGGCCGAGAGACCCAGTACTTC. It codes for CASSPGQGRETQYF.

The CDR3 DNA sequence: TGTGCCAGTAGTATAACTTTGCTTGGCTCCTACAATGAGCAGTTCTTC. Amino acids: CASSITLLGSYNEQFF. The rearrangement links TRBV19 to TRBJ2-1, with D unresolved. This CDR3 is built from 16 residues. V lost 2 bases, J lost 0 bases, and 11 bases lay in between. Germline-derived CDR1 and CDR2 are LNHDA and SQIVND (reference sequence).

The gene calls are TRBV7-8 and TRBJ1-1; TRBD1 agrees at 7 bases. The CDR3 is 16 residues long. The trim removed 5 bases at V and 5 bases at J, leaving 14 bases unmatched. CDR1 and CDR2 from the germline V gene are SGHVS and FQNEAQ. CDR3 DNA: TGTGCCAGCAGCCCACCGGGACAGTTTATGTTAACTGAAGCTTTCTTT. Amino acid sequence: CASSPPGQFMLTEAFF.

The chain recombines TRBV10-3 with TRBJ2-7; weak D call: TRBD2 (5 bases). The germline gives CDR1 ENHRY, CDR2 SYGVKD. V dropped 1 base and J dropped 4 bases, with 14 bases sitting between them. The CDR3 has 15 amino acids. The CDR3 bases are TGTGCCATCAGTGAGTTGAGCGGTACGGGGTACGAGCAGTACTTC. Amino acid sequence: CAISELSGTGYEQYF.

The CDR3 DNA reads TGTGCCATCAGTAGCGGGACAGGGCTAGAAAAACTGTTTTTT. It codes for CAISSGTGLEKLFF. The J gene is TRBJ1-4, the V gene TRBV10-3; 9 bases are a match to TRBD1. Germline values: CDR1 ENHRY, CDR2 SYGVKD. The ends lost 5 bases at V and 8 bases at J; junction bases unmatched: 6. The CDR3 spans 14 residues.

The chain has TRBV19 and TRBJ1-5; no clear D. The CDR3 consists of 15 residues. Germline V gene sequence: CDR1 LNHDA, CDR2 SQIVND (reference sequence). Trimming shortened V by 4 bases and J by 0 bases, and 10 bases separated the two germline ends. This CDR3 is CASSKMGYSNQPQHF. The DNA for the CDR3 is TGTGCCAGTAGTAAGATGGGCTATAGCAATCAGCCCCAGCATTTT.

V gene TRBV19 combines with J gene TRBJ1-4; TRBD1 is a possible D gene (5 bases). The germline V gene has CDR1 LNHDA and CDR2 SQIVND (reference sequence). The CDR3 loop spans 16 amino acids. The V end was cut by 8 bases, the J end by 3 bases, with 19 bases between. The CDR3: CASSRIFQGANEKLFF. The CDR3 coding sequence is TGTGCCAGTTCTAGAATTTTCCAGGGAGCTAATGAAAAACTGTTTTTT.

This clone showed up just a few times. This chain joins TRBV6-5 and TRBJ2-5; TRBD2 agrees at 9 bases. Germline V gene sequence: CDR1 MNHEY, CDR2 SVGAGI. V gave up 5 bases and J gave up 5 bases; unmatched junction bases: 3. The CDR3 has 13 residues. For the CDR3, the DNA is TGTGCCAGCAGTCCTAGCGGGACGGAGACCCAGTACTTC. Residues: CASSPSGTETQYF.

The rearrangement uses TRBV7-8 and TRBJ2-5; 7 bases match TRBD2. CDR1 and CDR2 from the germline V gene are SGHVS and FQNEAQ. J was trimmed by 5 bases and V by 7 bases; bases with no gene match: 16. The CDR3 runs to 16 residues. In DNA, the CDR3 is TGTGCCAGCACCCAACGGGCGACTAGCCTTTTCGAGACCCAGTACTTC. Translated, it gives CASTQRATSLFETQYF.

This chain connects TRBV6-1 to TRBJ2-7; 8 nucleotides align to TRBD1. Germline loops: CDR1 MNHNS, CDR2 SASEGT. The CDR3 sequence is 14 residues long. J was trimmed by 2 bases and V by 3 bases; bases with no gene match: 3. CDR3 sequence: CASSDRTGPYEQYF. The CDR3, as DNA: TGTGCCAGCAGTGACCGGACAGGGCCCTACGAGCAGTACTTC.

The chain recombines TRBV18 with TRBJ1-4; no definite D call. CDR3 size: 13 residues. Trimming stripped 3 bases from V and 2 bases from J, with 4 bases between. Per germline, CDR1 KGHSH and CDR2 LQKENI. CDR3 residues: CASSPRTNEKLFF. For the CDR3, the DNA is TGTGCCAGCTCACCCCGGACTAATGAAAAACTGTTTTTT.

The sample holds a few counts of this clone. CDR3 nucleotide sequence: TGTGCCAGCAGTGCCCGGGACTACCCCTACGAGCAGTACTTC. Residues: CASSARDYPYEQYF. The chain combines TRBV25-1 with TRBJ2-7; the match to TRBD2 covers 7 bases. The CDR3 is made up of 14 amino acids. Germline loops: CDR1 MGHDK, CDR2 SYGVNS. V gave up 4 bases and J gave up 2 bases; unmatched junction bases: 5.

The chain carries TRBV24-1 and TRBJ2-1; D assignment may be TRBD1 or TRBD2 (6 bases each). Germline CDR1 reads KGHDR; CDR2 reads SFDVKD. The CDR3 extends over 16 amino acids. Trimming cost V 5 bases and J 7 bases, with 20 bases left between them. CDR3 DNA sequence: TGTGCCACCAGTGGTATGACGGGGGCGCCGGTAAATGAGCAGTTCTTC. It encodes CATSGMTGAPVNEQFF.

J is TRBJ2-1 and V is TRBV2, with 7 bases lining up with TRBD2. Germline CDR1 reads SNHLY; CDR2 reads FYNNEI. Germline trimming cut 3 bases from V and 6 bases from J; bases unmatched to any gene: 8. The CDR3 runs 15 residues. The CDR3 DNA reads as TGTGCCAGCAGTGACTCGGCTAGCGGATTCAATGAGCAGTTCTTC. Residues: CASSDSASGFNEQFF.

V usage is TRBV18 and J usage is TRBJ2-4, with 10 bases fitting TRBD1. The CDR3 totals 15 residues. Germline values: CDR1 KGHSH, CDR2 LQKENI. Trimming took 5 bases from V and 9 from J; bases not matched to a gene: 10. The CDR3 sequence: CASSTWTGGEGIQYF. Written as DNA, the CDR3 is TGTGCCAGCTCAACATGGACAGGGGGAGAGGGCATTCAGTACTTC.

CDR3 in DNA: TGTGCCAGCAGCGTAGAACAATACCCCTACGAGCAGTACTTC. As protein: CASSVEQYPYEQYF. V usage is TRBV9 and J usage is TRBJ2-7, with D unclear. CDR3 length equals 14 residues. The germline V gene has CDR1 SGDLS and CDR2 YYNGEE. The V gene lost 0 bases and the J gene lost 2 bases, with 9 bases spanning the gap.

This chain joins TRBV5-1 and TRBJ2-6; D not certain. V lost 7 bases to trimming and J lost 1 base, with 15 bases between them. Germline loops: CDR1 SGHRS, CDR2 YFSETQ. This CDR3 has 16 amino acids. CDR3 coding DNA: TGCGCCAGCGCTGTGACCTCGGTATCTGGGGCCAACGTCCTGACTTTC. Translating gives CASAVTSVSGANVLTF.

The chain has TRBV5-1 and TRBJ1-4; D gene unclear. The V end lost 0 bases, the J end lost 1 base, and 10 bases lay between the germline ends. The CDR3 loop spans 16 amino acids. Germline CDR1 and CDR2: SGHRS and YFSETQ. CDR3 DNA sequence: TGCGCCAGCAGCTTGGTAGGGTCAGTAACTAATGAAAAACTGTTTTTT. Translated: CASSLVGSVTNEKLFF.

The V call is TRBV3-1 (or the pseudogene TRBV3-2), the J call TRBJ2-4; no clear D gene. Trimming took 0 bases from V and 0 from J, leaving 6 bases between them. This CDR3 spans 15 amino acids. Germline CDR1 and CDR2: LGHDT and YNNKEL (reference sequence). The CDR3: CASSQEQLAKNIQYF. CDR3 nucleotide sequence: TGTGCCAGCAGCCAAGAGCAACTAGCCAAAAACATTCAGTACTTC.

This clone was recorded a few times. The chain has TRBV4-1 and TRBJ1-1; D not resolved. This CDR3 spans 13 amino acids. The V end lost 5 bases, the J end lost 3 bases, and 10 bases lay between the germline ends. The germline V gene encodes CDR1 MGHRA and CDR2 YSYEKL. The CDR3 protein is CASSLGADTEAFF. CDR3 in DNA: TGCGCCAGCAGCTTGGGAGCGGACACTGAAGCTTTCTTT.

This clone was seen a handful of times. The chain uses TRBV15 and TRBJ1-2; the D is unclear. This CDR3 region has 13 residues. The germline V gene encodes CDR1 LNHNV and CDR2 YYDKDF (reference sequence). Trimming took 0 bases from V and 2 from J, leaving 4 bases between them. CDR3: CATSRDRNYGYTF. CDR3 DNA sequence: TGTGCCACCAGCAGAGACAGAAACTATGGCTACACCTTC.